The T cell receptor beta chain described here comes from a study of blood T cell repertoires in COVID-19. Study-level background: PBMCs, B-cell-depleted T cells, or T cells provided the cDNA or gDNA that made up the material.

The ends lost 3 bases at V and 4 bases at J; junction bases unmatched: 4. CDR3 length: 15 amino acids. Germline CDR1 LNHDA, CDR2 SQIVND (reference sequence). Authors' data handling: Amplification of reference gene primers was used by the study to estimate nucleated cell counts. The repertoire was sequenced with immunoSEQ multiplex PCR; TCRdb's copy has only in-frame clones and lacks some. The DNA was the basis for D and trimming; V, J and clone size are from that table. The table records under 250,000 clones, around 81% of them present only once. The source is a human donor in a cohort sampled during active COVID-19. Sequencing input: peripheral blood. The chain recombines TRBV19 with TRBJ1-3; 9 bases agree with TRBD1. The CDR3 here is CASSIGTGIGNTIYF. CDR3 coding DNA: TGTGCCAGTAGTATCGGGACAGGGATCGGAAACACCATATATTTT.